This section outlines one T cell receptor (beta chain) sequence together with its context. What it binds is not known. This sample is part of a study of graft-versus-host responses after intestinal transplantation. Study summary: Anti-thymocyte globulin was used for induction in all recipients, who then took tacrolimus and steroids for around 3 years. Study outcomes and limitations: HvG clone declines early post-transplant were associated with peak circulating GvH levels.

The CDR3 is 13 residues long. Germline CDR1 is SGHVS and CDR2 is FNYEAQ. The V end was cut by 0 bases, the J end by 4 bases, with 6 bases between. Libraries were prepared by immunoSEQ multiplex PCR; TCRdb keeps only in-frame clonotypes and omits some of them. Of around 55,000 clones in the sample, about 90% were seen once. The rearrangement uses TRBV7-6 and TRBJ2-5, with D maybe TRBD1 (5 bases). The sequence came from a human donor who was the organ donor for an intestinal transplant. Source: unstimulated CD4+ T cells sorted from spleen or lymph node cells, taken before transplant. The CDR3 sequence: CASSLAQGETQYF. The CDR3 bases are TGTGCCAGCAGCTTAGCTCAGGGAGAGACCCAGTACTTC.